This passage covers 18 T cell receptor beta chains from one sample sequenced in a study of beta chain features in type 1 diabetes. Whole-study results and caveats: Moderate yet significant TCRB CDR3 shortening was seen in Type 1 diabetes patients in all four CD4+ subsets.

Their target antigens are unknown. Since all of the isolated RNA was reverse transcribed, expressed TCRB transcripts were what got sequenced. The assay was immunoSEQ multiplex PCR, and TCRdb's table has in-frame clones only and misses some. Of hundreds of thousands of clones in the sample, around 15% were seen once. Sequencing input: naive CD4+ T cells from blood. Receptors originate from a man between 18 and 29 years old with type 1 diabetes.

V is TRBV10-3 and J is TRBJ2-3; tentative D call: TRBD2 (6 bases). V lost 6 bases and J 2 bases, leaving 12 bases between the germline ends. The CDR3 is 14 amino acids. In germline, CDR1 is ENHRY, CDR2 SYGVKD. Here the CDR3 DNA reads TGTGCCATCAGGGCGGGACTCCTCACAGATACGCAGTATTTT. Encoded protein: CAIRAGLLTDTQYF.

A few counts support this clone. V usage is TRBV2 and J usage is TRBJ2-7, with 10 nucleotides matching TRBD2. Germline values: CDR1 SNHLY, CDR2 FYNNEI. Trimming at V came to 3 bases and at J to 5 bases, leaving 4 bases not matched to a gene. CDR3 length equals 14 residues. The CDR3 loop reads CASSDLAGVNEQYF. For the CDR3, the DNA is TGTGCCAGCAGTGATCTAGCGGGGGTAAACGAGCAGTACTTC.

The chain uses TRBV5-6 and TRBJ1-6; no reliable D call. The germline V gene encodes CDR1 SGHDT and CDR2 YYEEEE. The V gene lost 0 bases and the J gene lost 8 bases, with 9 bases spanning the gap. The CDR3 consists of 14 residues. The CDR3 DNA reads TGTGCCAGCAGCTTGGATCTGGAGGATTCACCCCTCCACTTT. It yields the protein CASSLDLEDSPLHF.

J is TRBJ2-2 and V is TRBV6-5; D possibly corresponds to TRBD1 (6 bases). CDR3 size: 15 residues. With 5 bases removed from V and 6 bases from J, the gap between germline ends came to 16 bases. In germline, CDR1 is MNHEY, CDR2 SVGAGI. CDR3 loop: CASSLQGMSAGELFF. CDR3 nucleotides: TGTGCCAGCAGTCTACAGGGTATGAGCGCCGGGGAGCTGTTTTTT.

This clone has only a few counts. The V and J genes are TRBV5-6 and TRBJ1-5; D is possibly TRBD1 (6 bases). This CDR3 contains 14 residues. The germline V gene has CDR1 SGHDT and CDR2 YYEEEE. The V end lost 0 bases, the J end lost 7 bases, and 11 bases lay between the germline ends. CDR3 nucleotides: TGTGCCAGCAGCTTGGGCAGGGGAGGCCAGCCCCAGCATTTT. This gives the protein CASSLGRGGQPQHF.

The chain links TRBV30 to TRBJ2-1; D uncertain. The CDR3 is 12 residues long. Germline CDR1 reads GTSNPN; CDR2 reads SVGIG (reference sequence). Trimming stripped 3 bases from V and 4 bases from J, with 7 bases between. In DNA form, the CDR3 reads TGTGCCTGGAGGGTGGGATACAATGAGCAGTTCTTC. Its translation: CAWRVGYNEQFF.

This clone was seen only a few times. The chain couples TRBV27 to TRBJ2-1; 9 positions match TRBD2. Trimming took 0 bases from V and 6 from J; bases not matched to a gene: 9. Germline assignment: CDR1 MNHEY and CDR2 SMNVEV (reference sequence). The CDR3 spans 17 residues. CDR3 amino acids: CASSLSSGGSLGNEQFF. CDR3 in DNA: TGTGCCAGCAGTTTATCTAGCGGGGGCTCCTTGGGCAATGAGCAGTTCTTC.

This clone was counted between two and nine times. The sample holds other DNA sequences that translate to the same CDR3. The gene calls are TRBV7-9 and TRBJ2-1; D is undetermined. Trimming left V 4 bases short and J 6 bases short, with 7 bases between. CDR3 length: 12 amino acids. Germline-derived CDR1 and CDR2 are SEHNR and FQNEAQ (reference sequence). CDR3: CASSSRINEQFF. The CDR3 DNA reads TGTGCCAGCAGCTCTAGAATCAATGAGCAGTTCTTC.

The chain joins TRBV5-1 to TRBJ1-4; D may be TRBD1 (5 bases). CDR3 length equals 15 residues. CDR1 is SGHRS, CDR2 YFSETQ, per germline. V was shortened by 0 bases and J by 0 bases, with 6 bases between the two germline ends. The CDR3 region is CASSLGGTTNEKLFF. CDR3 coding DNA: TGCGCCAGCAGCTTGGGGGGGACAACTAATGAAAAACTGTTTTTT.

The J gene is TRBJ2-7, the V gene TRBV5-4; tentative D call: TRBD1 (7 bases). The V gene's germline CDR1 is SGHNT and CDR2 YYREEE (reference sequence). The CDR3 is 14 residues long. The V end lost 4 bases, the J end lost 5 bases, and 16 bases lay between the germline ends. This CDR3 reads CASSRDSSGDEQYF. CDR3 in DNA: TGTGCCAGCAGCCGGGACAGTTCGGGGGACGAGCAGTACTTC.

This clone was picked up a small number of times. The chain couples TRBV30 to TRBJ1-2, with D unresolved. CDR1 and CDR2 (germline): GTSNPN, SVGIG (reference sequence). There are 13 residues in the CDR3. The V gene lost 5 bases and the J gene lost 0 bases, with 10 bases spanning the gap. CDR3 in amino acids: CAWRTPSNYGYTF. In nucleotides, the CDR3 is TGTGCCTGGCGGACTCCCTCTAACTATGGCTACACCTTC.

V gene TRBV7-6 combines with J gene TRBJ2-7; 9 bases fit TRBD1. Trimming took 5 bases from V and 1 from J; bases not matched to a gene: 9. From germline, CDR1 is SGHVS and CDR2 FNYEAQ. The CDR3 consists of 16 residues. DNA of the CDR3: TGTGCCAGCAGCCCCCGACCCGGGACAGGGTCCTACGAGCAGTACTTC. This translates into CASSPRPGTGSYEQYF.

The V call is TRBV5-4, the J call TRBJ2-3; 9 bases are shared with TRBD2. Germline-derived CDR1 and CDR2 are SGHNT and YYREEE (reference sequence). This CDR3 is 14 amino acids long. The ends lost 4 bases at V and 5 bases at J; junction bases unmatched: 5. DNA of the CDR3: TGTGCCAGCAGCCCTGGACTAGCGTTAGATACGCAGTATTTT. Protein: CASSPGLALDTQYF.

The V gene is TRBV4-1, the J gene TRBJ2-3; 9 bases are a match to TRBD1. This CDR3 is built from 18 residues. The J segment lost 4 bases and the V segment lost 1 base, leaving 12 bases of the junction unmatched. The germline V gene encodes CDR1 MGHRA and CDR2 YSYEKL. The CDR3 nucleotides read TGCGCCAGCAGCCAAGCACGTTGGGACAGGGATCGGGCAGATACGCAGTATTTT. Translation: CASSQARWDRDRADTQYF.

V usage is TRBV30 and J usage is TRBJ1-2; no firm D call. Trimming removed 0 bases at V and 6 bases at J, with 26 bases between. This CDR3 has 18 residues. Germline CDR1 is GTSNPN and CDR2 is SVGIG (reference sequence). The CDR3 nucleotides are TGTGCCTGGAGTGTATTACCCCTCGGCATTCTCGGATCAGATGGCTACACCTTC. Translating gives CAWSVLPLGILGSDGYTF.

This clone was recorded a few times. This sequence joins TRBV30 and TRBJ1-5; unclear D gene. The CDR3 sequence is 13 residues long. Germline V gene lookup returns CDR1 GTSNPN and CDR2 SVGIG (reference sequence). Trimming took 3 bases from V and 4 from J, leaving 10 bases between them. The chain's CDR3 is CAWSFTSNQPQHF. The CDR3 DNA sequence: TGTGCCTGGAGCTTCACTAGTAATCAGCCCCAGCATTTT.

For this clone: The sample contains more than one DNA sequence encoding this CDR3. This chain uses TRBV18 with TRBJ1-1; D is possibly TRBD1 (5 bases). The CDR3 has 13 amino acids. With 2 bases removed from V and 3 bases from J, the gap between germline ends came to 7 bases. CDR1 and CDR2 from the germline V gene are KGHSH and LQKENI. The CDR3, as DNA: TGTGCCAGCTCACCATCGGGGGACACTGAAGCTTTCTTT. This translates into CASSPSGDTEAFF.

This clone was counted only a few times. V is TRBV5-4 and J is TRBJ2-2; 7 bases match TRBD1. With V trimmed by 3 bases and J by 5 bases, 4 bases remained unmatched. The CDR3 contains 14 residues. The germline CDR1 and CDR2 sequences are SGHNT and YYREEE (reference sequence). The CDR3 protein is CASSSGQRTGELFF. CDR3 coding DNA: TGTGCCAGCAGCTCGGGACAGAGGACCGGGGAGCTGTTTTTT.